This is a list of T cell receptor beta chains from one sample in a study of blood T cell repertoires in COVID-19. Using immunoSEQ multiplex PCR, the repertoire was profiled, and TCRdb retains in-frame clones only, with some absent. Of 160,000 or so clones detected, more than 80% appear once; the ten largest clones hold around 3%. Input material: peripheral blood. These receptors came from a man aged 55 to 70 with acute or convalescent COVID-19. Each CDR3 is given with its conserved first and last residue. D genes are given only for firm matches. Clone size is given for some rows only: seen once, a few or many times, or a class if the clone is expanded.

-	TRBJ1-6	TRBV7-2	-	CASSLLSYNSPLHF	TGTGCCAGCAGCTTACTCTCCTATAATTCACCCCTCCACTTT
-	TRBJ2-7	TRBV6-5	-	CASRVDLRSSYEQYF	TGTGCCAGCAGGGTAGATCTTAGGAGCTCCTACGAGCAGTACTTC
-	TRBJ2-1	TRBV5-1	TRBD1	CASRRRQGENEQFF	TGCGCCAGCAGGCGGCGACAGGGGGAGAATGAGCAGTTCTTC
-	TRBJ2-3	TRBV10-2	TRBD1	CASSESSTGAKSDTQYF	TGCGCCAGCAGTGAGTCAAGCACAGGGGCGAAGTCAGATACGCAGTATTTT
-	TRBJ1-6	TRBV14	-	CASSHSGRDSPLHF	TGTGCCAGCAGCCATTCAGGCAGAGACTCACCCCTCCACTTT
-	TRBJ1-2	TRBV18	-	CASSPDVTAAYGYTF	TGTGCCAGCTCACCAGACGTCACCGCGGCCTATGGCTACACCTTC
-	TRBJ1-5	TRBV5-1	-	CASSLGEWNQPQHF	TGCGCCAGCAGCTTGGGGGAGTGGAATCAGCCCCAGCATTTT
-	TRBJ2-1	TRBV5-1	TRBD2	CASSLFGGGENEQFF	TGCGCCAGCAGCTTATTTGGCGGGGGGGAGAATGAGCAGTTCTTC
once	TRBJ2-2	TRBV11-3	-	CASSLGARRTGELFF	TGTGCCAGCAGCTTAGGGGCCCGGCGCACCGGGGAGCTGTTTTTT
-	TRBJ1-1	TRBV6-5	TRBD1	CASTSGGRTEAFF	TGTGCCAGCACCTCAGGGGGGCGTACTGAAGCTTTCTTT
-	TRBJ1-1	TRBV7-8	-	CASSLVQTEAFF	TGTGCCAGCAGCTTAGTACAGACTGAAGCTTTCTTT
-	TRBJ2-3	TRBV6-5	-	CASSSTLAGTDTQYF	TGTGCCAGCAGTTCAACACTAGCAGGCACAGATACGCAGTATTTT
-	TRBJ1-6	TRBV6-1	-	CASSDGTDNSPLHF	TGTGCCAGCAGTGATGGGACTGATAATTCACCCCTCCACTTT
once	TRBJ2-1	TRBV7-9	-	CATTTVSYNEQFF	TGTGCCACAACGACTGTGTCCTACAATGAGCAGTTCTTC
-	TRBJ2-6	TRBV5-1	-	CASSLQGTGANVLTF	TGCGCCAGCAGCTTACAGGGTACCGGGGCCAACGTCCTGACTTTC
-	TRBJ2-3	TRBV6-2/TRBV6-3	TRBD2	CASSKLATTDTQYF	TGTGCCAGCAGCAAACTAGCGACGACAGATACGCAGTATTTT
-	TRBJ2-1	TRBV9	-	CASNLGNNYNEQFF	TGTGCCAGCAACCTAGGAAACAATTACAATGAGCAGTTCTTC
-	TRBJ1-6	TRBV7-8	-	CASSLASRGSNSPLHF	TGTGCCAGCAGCTTAGCTTCAAGGGGGAGTAATTCACCCCTCCACTTT
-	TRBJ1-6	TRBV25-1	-	CASSGDNFYNSPLHF	TGTGCCAGCAGTGGGGACAACTTCTATAATTCACCCCTCCACTTT
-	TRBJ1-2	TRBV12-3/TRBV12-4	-	CASSLGGSGYTF	TGTGCCAGCAGTTTAGGAGGTTCGGGCTACACCTTC
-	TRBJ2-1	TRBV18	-	CASSPGLAYNEQFF	TGTGCCAGCTCACCAGGCCTCGCCTACAATGAGCAGTTCTTC
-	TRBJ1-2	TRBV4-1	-	CASSQDWQGIYGYTF	TGCGCCAGCAGCCAAGATTGGCAGGGGATCTATGGCTACACCTTC
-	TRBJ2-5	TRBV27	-	CASRQGGRETQYF	TGTGCCAGCAGGCAGGGGGGACGAGAGACCCAGTACTTC
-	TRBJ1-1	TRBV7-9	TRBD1	CASSSQGLNTEAFF	TGTGCCAGCAGCTCACAGGGGCTGAACACTGAAGCTTTCTTT
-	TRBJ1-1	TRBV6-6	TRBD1	CASSPAPPGTANTEAFF	TGTGCCAGCAGTCCAGCCCCCCCCGGGACAGCGAACACTGAAGCTTTCTTT
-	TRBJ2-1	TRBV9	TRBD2	CASSVAGTSRNEQFF	TGTGCCAGCAGCGTAGCTGGGACTAGCAGGAATGAGCAGTTCTTC
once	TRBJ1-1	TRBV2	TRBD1	CASSVQGSTEAFF	TGTGCCAGCAGTGTACAGGGGAGCACTGAAGCTTTCTTT
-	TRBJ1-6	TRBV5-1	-	CASSLLAGDNSPLHF	TGCGCCAGCAGCTTGCTCGCAGGGGATAATTCACCCCTCCACTTT
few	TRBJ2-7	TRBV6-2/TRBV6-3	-	CASSYSRQGSYEQYF	TGTGCCAGCAGTTACTCGAGGCAGGGGTCCTACGAGCAGTACTTC
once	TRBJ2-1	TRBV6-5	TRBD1	CASSRNQGANEQFF	TGTGCCAGCAGTCGTAACCAGGGGGCCAATGAGCAGTTCTTC
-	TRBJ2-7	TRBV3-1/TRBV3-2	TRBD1	CASSQDWGQSYEQYF	TGTGCCAGCAGCCAAGACTGGGGACAGTCCTACGAGCAGTACTTC
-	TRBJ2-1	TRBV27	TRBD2	CASRRPWGGSYNEQFF	TGTGCCAGCAGGAGACCTTGGGGGGGCTCCTACAATGAGCAGTTCTTC
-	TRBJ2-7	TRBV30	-	CAWSVGRNYEQYF	TGTGCCTGGAGTGTGGGCCGAAACTACGAGCAGTACTTC
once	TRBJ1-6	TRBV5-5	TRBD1	CASSGNRDRVSPLHF	TGTGCCAGCAGCGGAAACCGGGACAGGGTTTCGCCCCTCCACTTT
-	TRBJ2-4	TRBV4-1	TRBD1	CASSQDLRDRVIQYF	TGCGCCAGCAGCCAAGACTTAAGGGACAGGGTCATTCAGTACTTC
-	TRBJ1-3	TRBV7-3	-	CASSLTGRGDTIYF	TGTGCCAGCAGCTTAACCGGGAGGGGAGACACCATATATTTT
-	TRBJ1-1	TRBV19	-	CASSIAGSTEAFF	TGTGCCAGTAGTATAGCGGGAAGCACTGAAGCTTTCTTT
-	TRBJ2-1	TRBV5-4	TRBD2	CASSPRTSGNNEQFF	TGTGCCAGCAGCCCCCGGACTAGCGGGAACAATGAGCAGTTCTTC
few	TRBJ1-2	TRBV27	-	CASRPTAADYGYTF	TGTGCCAGCAGGCCGACAGCCGCCGACTATGGCTACACCTTC
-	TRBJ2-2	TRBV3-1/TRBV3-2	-	CASSQGHQTGELFF	TGTGCCAGCAGCCAGGGACACCAAACCGGGGAGCTGTTTTTT
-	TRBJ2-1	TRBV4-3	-	CASSPRLSSYNEQFF	TGCGCCAGCAGCCCCCGACTCAGCTCCTACAATGAGCAGTTCTTC
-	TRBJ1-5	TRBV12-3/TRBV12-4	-	CASRQGDQPQHF	TGTGCCAGCAGACAGGGAGATCAGCCCCAGCATTTT
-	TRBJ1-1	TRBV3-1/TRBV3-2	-	CASSQPQNTEAFF	TGTGCCAGCAGCCAACCCCAGAACACTGAAGCTTTCTTT
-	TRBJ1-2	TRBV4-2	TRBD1	CASRRPTGDYGYTF	TGTGCCAGCAGGCGCCCGACAGGGGACTATGGCTACACCTTC
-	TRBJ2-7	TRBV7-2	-	CASSFGGNTYEQYF	TGTGCCAGCAGCTTTGGGGGGAACACCTACGAGCAGTACTTC
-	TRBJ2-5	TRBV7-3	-	CASSLKNGIRETQYF	TGTGCCAGCAGCTTAAAAAACGGGATTCGGGAGACCCAGTACTTC
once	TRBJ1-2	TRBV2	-	CASSEARYYGYTF	TGTGCCAGCAGTGAAGCCAGATACTATGGCTACACCTTC
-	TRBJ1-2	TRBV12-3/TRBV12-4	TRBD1	CASSNRGQGYTF	TGTGCCAGCAGTAACAGGGGGCAAGGCTACACCTTC